What follows describes a single TCR beta chain. Its antigen is undetermined. V was cut by 1 base and J by 8 bases, with 6 bases left in between. Germline assignment: CDR1 LGHDT and CDR2 YNNKEL (reference sequence). This CDR3 region has 12 residues. The sample belongs to a study of CD8 T cells in Susac syndrome. Study findings and constraints: The TCR sequencing and HLA analysis in the study involved a relatively small number of individuals, as the study acknowledged.

Blood CD8+ and CD4+ T cells underwent high-throughput TCR beta sequencing. TEMRA cells were FACS-enriched, and CD8+ and CD4+ T cells were isolated negatively. Reverse transcription of 0.5 to 1 ug RNA was performed with random hexamers. Amplification of TCR beta CDR3 was carried out by immunoSEQ multiplex PCR, which covered 54 Vbeta and 13 Jbeta segments. One entry per CDR3 protein results from TCRdb running MiXCR on the immunoSEQ multiplex PCR reads. The profile shows roughly 180,000 distinct CDR3 sequences, around 96% of them singletons. The TCR originated in a human donor in good health. V gene TRBV3-1 combines with J gene TRBJ2-1; D gene unclear. The sequencing sample was made of CD4+ T cells from PBMCs. CDR3: CASSQGSYEQFF. The CDR3 DNA reads as TGTGCCAGCAGCCAAGGGTCATATGAGCAGTTCTTC.